The TCR beta chain under discussion was sequenced for a study of cytomegalovirus exposure and HLA in healthy donors. Study-level points and caveats: Cytomegalovirus association was assigned to over 150 TCR beta chains. A prior analysis recorded that most TCR beta V segments were productive about 87% or about 30% of the time. In a later analysis, most CMV-associated TCR beta chains appeared HLA-restricted. A later analysis linked 15,000 to 20,000 TCR beta sequences to HLA alleles at 0.05 false discovery rate.

Remarks on this clone: The antigen is undetermined.

This CDR3 comprises 14 residues. Germline loops: CDR1 SEHNR, CDR2 FQNEAQ (reference sequence). V lost 4 bases and J lost 3, with 13 bases in between. With 60 Vbeta and 13 Jbeta primers, the PCR was carried out. Measured with immunoSEQ multiplex PCR; TCRdb has only the in-frame clones, and not every one. The sample has roughly 120,000 clones, roughly 81% seen once; the top ten hold 0.9% to 1.2%. Sequenced: PBMCs. The origin of this receptor is a woman between 25 and 40 years old in good health and CMV-seronegative. The V call is TRBV7-9, the J call TRBJ2-7; possible D gene TRBD2, 5 bases. CDR3 amino acids: CASSSSPKDYEQYF. CDR3 in DNA: TGTGCCAGCAGCTCTAGCCCCAAGGACTACGAGCAGTACTTC.